A single sample gave rise to the 12 T cell receptor beta chains below, sequenced in a study of regulatory T cells in long-lasting Graves disease. Arm-PCR of CDR3 regions and iRepertoire HTBI primers were used to build TCR beta libraries. MiXCR was run by TCRdb on the multiplex PCR reads, yielding one entry per CDR3 protein. The sample has fewer than 550,000 distinct CDR3 sequences, around a fifth seen once; the top ten hold around 7%. Time point of the sample: persistent/refractory GD, antithyroid drugs over 5 years with positive TRAb. Preparation of the TCR library used RNA extracted from PBMCs. Specimen: peripheral blood mononuclear cells (PBMCs), collected when the disease was refractory, from a patient treated with antithyroid drugs. These receptors were collected from a female donor with Graves disease.

The genes are TRBV4-3 and TRBJ1-1; D remains unclear. The germline V gene encodes CDR1 LGHNA and CDR2 YSLEER. The CDR3 extends over 14 amino acids. Trimming left V 1 base short and J 0 bases short, with 6 bases between. The CDR3 sequence: CASSQALLNTEAFF. CDR3 in DNA: TGCGCCAGCAGCCAAGCACTGCTGAACACTGAAGCTTTCTTT.

This clonotype has a count of ten or more. This chain uses TRBV11-2 with TRBJ2-7; D is uncertain. The V gene's germline CDR1 is SGHAT and CDR2 FQNNGV. This CDR3 spans 14 amino acids. V dropped 0 bases and J dropped 2 bases, with 8 bases sitting between them. The CDR3, as DNA: TGTGCCAGCAGCTTAGAGGCAGGTACCTACGAGCAGTACTTC. Its protein is CASSLEAGTYEQYF.

Ten or more counts support this clonotype. The chain recombines TRBV28 with TRBJ2-5, with D tentatively TRBD2 (6 bases). The length of the CDR3 is 13 residues. V shed 7 bases and J shed 4 bases, with 13 bases lying between them. Germline V gene data show CDR1 as MDHEN and CDR2 as SYDVKM. The CDR3 DNA is TGTGCCAGCATGCAGGGAGGTCCAGAGACCCAGTACTTC. This encodes CASMQGGPETQYF.

This clonotype has at least ten counts. This sequence joins TRBV27 and TRBJ2-7; 7 bases are a match to TRBD2. CDR1 and CDR2 (germline): MNHEY, SMNVEV (reference sequence). Trimming took 8 bases from V and 6 from J; bases not matched to a gene: 13. The CDR3 consists of 14 residues. CDR3 amino acids: CASGGVLGSTEQYF. CDR3 bases: TGTGCCAGCGGGGGGGTCTTGGGGAGCACCGAGCAGTACTTC.

The chain combines TRBV29-1 with TRBJ2-5; perhaps TRBD2 as D (5 bases). CDR3 size: 12 residues. The ends were cut back, 6 bases at V and 2 bases at J, with 10 bases in the middle. Germline V CDR1 and CDR2: SQVTM, ANQGSEA. The CDR3 reads CSVGLIQETQYF. Written as DNA, the CDR3 is TGCAGCGTCGGACTGATTCAAGAGACCCAGTACTTC.

This clonotype was detected only a few times. The chain is built from TRBV19 and TRBJ1-5; no reliable D call. This CDR3 has 14 residues. V dropped 2 bases and J dropped 9 bases, with 14 bases sitting between them. Per germline, CDR1 LNHDA and CDR2 SQIVND (reference sequence). The CDR3 loop is CASSISGSRGPQHF. The CDR3 DNA reads TGTGCCAGTAGTATATCAGGCAGTCGGGGGCCCCAGCATTTT. The whole variable domain, filled in from reference TRBV19 and TRBJ1-5, reads DGGITQSPKYLFRKEGQNVTLSCEQNLNHDAMYWYRQDPGQGLRLIYYSQIVNDFQKGDIAEGYSVSREKKESFPLTVTSAQKNPTAFYLCASSISGSRGPQHFGDGTRLSIL.

This clonotype was counted many times. This chain connects TRBV12-3 or TRBV12-4 to TRBJ1-2; the D gene is possibly TRBD1 (5 bases). Deletions cut 8 bases from V and 2 bases from J, with 21 bases between. The CDR3 covers 16 residues. CDR3 DNA: TGTGCCAGCGGCCCGGGGGAGGAGGGCCAGAACTATGGCTACACCTTC. Translated, it gives CASGPGEEGQNYGYTF.

The chain recombines TRBV28 with TRBJ2-1, with TRBD2 matching 14 bases. Looked up from germline, CDR1 is MDHEN and CDR2 is SYDVKM. Trimming took 5 bases from V and 2 from J; bases not matched to a gene: 11. The CDR3 totals 19 residues. In DNA, the CDR3 is TGTGCCAGCAGTAAACCCGGGACTAGCGGGAGCGGTCCCTACAATGAGCAGTTCTTC. It translates to CASSKPGTSGSGPYNEQFF.

The table lists this clonotype with many counts. The chain combines TRBV10-2 with TRBJ1-1; no reliable D call. CDR3 length equals 16 residues. V lost 0 bases and J lost 0, with 11 bases in between. Germline lookup yields CDR1 WSHSY and CDR2 SAAADI. The CDR3 bases are TGCGCCAGCAGTGAGTCCTCCCTCAGTATGAACACTGAAGCTTTCTTT. This translates into CASSESSLSMNTEAFF.

This clonotype has at least ten counts. V is TRBV29-1 and J is TRBJ1-2, with 7 positions matching TRBD1. The germline V gene has CDR1 SQVTM and CDR2 ANQGSEA. CDR3 size: 12 residues. The CDR3 bases are TGCTGCGACAGGGAAGGTCCCTATGGCTACACCTTC. Its translation is CCDREGPYGYTF.

This clonotype was seen only a few times. The genes are TRBV7-3 and TRBJ1-4; D uncertain. Trimming removed 9 bases at V and 5 bases at J, with 10 bases between. The CDR3 totals 12 residues. CDR1 and CDR2 (germline): SGHTA, FQGTGA. The CDR3 nucleotides are TGTGCCAGGATAGAGAGGAATGAAAAACTGTTTTTT. This gives the protein CARIERNEKLFF.

On this clonotype: At one boundary the junction diverges from the germline segment, which might be a read error. V usage is TRBV6-9 and J usage is TRBJ1-4; 7 bases line up with TRBD1. The length of the CDR3 is 16 residues. CDR1 and CDR2 (germline): MNHGY, SVAAGI. CDR3 region: CVSSLPPTGNNEKLFF. Written as DNA, the CDR3 is TGTGTCAGCAGTTTACCACCGACAGGGAACAATGAAAAACTGTTTTTT.